This T cell receptor beta chain was obtained from a study of T cell responses to AZD1222 COVID-19 vaccine. To note about this clone: Its specificity is not known.

This table comes from immunoSEQ multiplex PCR, and its TCRdb copy is limited to in-frame clones, with some not included. The sample carries around 140,000 clones, 93% recorded once. Study-level points and caveats: White British ancestry dominated among donors, who included more females, and clonal diversity was possibly underestimated. Baseline seropositivity characterized only 5 or 6 AZD1222 recipients.

This material consisted of peripheral blood, taken on day 0 of AZD1222 vaccination. The clonotype originates from an adult in good health.

Written as DNA, the CDR3 is TGTGCCATCAGTGAACAGATCTATGGCTACACCTTC. Its protein product is CAISEQIYGYTF. The chain carries TRBV10-3 and TRBJ1-2; D not certain. The CDR3 totals 12 residues. Per germline, CDR1 ENHRY and CDR2 SYGVKD. Trimming pared 3 bases from V and 4 bases from J, leaving 6 bases between.